The present T cell receptor (beta chain) was sequenced within a study of cytomegalovirus exposure and HLA in healthy donors. Broader study findings: Owing to their indistinguishability, certain V segments, notably TRBV6-2 and TRBV6-3, were excluded. HLA restriction was apparent for most CMV-associated TCR beta chains in a later analysis.

The PCR made use of 60 Vbeta and 13 Jbeta primers. Profiled with immunoSEQ multiplex PCR; TCRdb holds only in-frame clones, not every one. The data contain around 190,000 clones, around 77% of them singletons. In germline, CDR1 is MNHNS, CDR2 SASEGT. This CDR3 is 12 amino acids long. The V end lost 2 bases, the J end lost 4 bases, and 6 bases lay between the germline ends. Comments on this clone: Its cognate antigen is unknown.

Sequenced sample: PBMCs. This TCR came from a woman in her 30s in good health and CMV-seronegative. This chain links TRBV6-1 with TRBJ2-7, with unresolved D. The DNA for the CDR3 is TGTGCCAGCAGTGAACTGTCTTACGAGCAGTACTTC. Its translation is CASSELSYEQYF.